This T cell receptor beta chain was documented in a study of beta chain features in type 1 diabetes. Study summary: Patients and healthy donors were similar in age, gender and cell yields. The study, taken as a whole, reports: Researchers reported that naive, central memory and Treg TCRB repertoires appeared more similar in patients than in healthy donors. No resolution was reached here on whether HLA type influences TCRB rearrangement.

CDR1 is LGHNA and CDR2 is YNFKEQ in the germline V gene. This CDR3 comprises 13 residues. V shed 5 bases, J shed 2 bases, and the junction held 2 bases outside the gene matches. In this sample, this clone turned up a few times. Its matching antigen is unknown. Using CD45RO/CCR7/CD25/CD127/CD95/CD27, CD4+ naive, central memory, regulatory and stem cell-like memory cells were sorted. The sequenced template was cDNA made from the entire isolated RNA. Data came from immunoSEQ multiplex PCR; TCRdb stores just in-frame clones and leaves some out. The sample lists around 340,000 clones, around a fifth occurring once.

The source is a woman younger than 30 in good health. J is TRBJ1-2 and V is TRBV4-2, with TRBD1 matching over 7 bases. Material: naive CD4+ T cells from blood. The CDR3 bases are TGTGCCAGCAGCTCGACAGGGAACTATGGCTACACCTTC. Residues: CASSSTGNYGYTF.